The T cell receptor (beta chain) under discussion was sequenced for a study of molecular identifiers for immune sequencing clone quantification. Germline-derived CDR1 and CDR2 are MNHEY and SMNVEV (reference sequence). The CDR3 runs to 16 residues. V lost 0 bases, J lost 2 bases, and 14 bases lay in between. TCRdb analysed the PCR reads with MiXCR anew, one entry per CDR3 protein. The sample records more than 250,000 distinct CDR3 sequences, about 20% being singletons. This clonotype has a count of ten or more. This rearrangement joins TRBV27 to TRBJ2-7; TRBD2 is a possible D gene (7 bases). This receptor was taken from a human donor in good health. Some libraries in this study had Jurkat cell RNA spiked in. Sequenced: naive CD8+ T cells from blood, with Jurkat cell RNA spiked in. Subset: FACS-sorted CD8+CD4-CCR7+CD45RA+ naive T cells. Here the CDR3 DNA reads TGTGCCAGCAGTTTATCGGGGGGGGGCTATACCTACGAGCAGTACTTC. This gives the protein CASSLSGGGYTYEQYF.